What follows describes a single T cell receptor beta chain. Its antigen remains undetermined. A read error may produce the germline difference seen at one junction end. The germline V gene (reference sequence) sets CDR1 to LNHDA and CDR2 to SQIVND. The CDR3 sequence holds 11 residues, the cysteine and phenylalanine included. The read is trimmed to its CDR3 DNA, 33 bases read in frame from base 1. TCR CDR3 regions were amplified from genomic DNA by multiplex PCR using the deep immunoSEQ assay. Extracted genomic DNA from each cell subset was distributed evenly across all wells of several immunoSEQ 96-well plates, and each plate was treated as a replicate. For sorted subsets, each replicate PCR was loaded with around 200 ng genomic DNA, equivalent to 25,000 to 30,000 T cell genomes. The purified libraries were quantified using a Qubit 3.0 fluorometer, sized with a Bioanalyzer 2100, and then quantified again using the KAPA Library Quantification kit. Each immunoSEQ 96-well plate was sequenced on its own single-read 150-cycle Illumina NextSeq 550 flow cell. On the authors' methods: Because only junctional sequences without quality scores were contained in the immunoSEQ output, filtering matching that applied to full-length reads could not be performed. To assign V/J genes and CDR3, sequences were annotated using PyIR, a Python wrapper for IgBLAST v1.9, with IMGT germline references. Reads were filtered out if the reads had weak V/J assignments (E-value above 1e-6), no CDR3, stop codons, out-of-frame junctions, or ambiguous translated residues. A V3J clonotype was defined by an identical inferred V gene, J gene, and CDR3 amino acid sequence. Percentage overlap between repertoires was computed as shared unique clonotypes divided by the size of the smaller repertoire. RTK rarefaction, the Chao1 estimator, and Recon v2.1 estimates of unobserved clonotypes were used to assess repertoire richness. OLGA was used to compute generation probabilities for all TCRbeta clonotypes that the gDNA method yielded from a few donors. In its TCRdb copy, this immuneACCESS table keeps in-frame sequences only and misses some clones. Where compared with another copy, unresolved V genes explain less than half of these, and the others have no known cause. From that table come the V and J calls and clone size; the DNA was used to work out D and trimming. Within this sample are about a million clones, with around 74% of them counted one time only. The ten biggest clones cover 1.2% to 1.5% of the sample.

This sample is part of a study of shared clonotypes between healthy human individuals (TCRdb year 2020). Describing the broader study: A couple of women and three men aged 18 to 49 years were included in the cohort. For each donor, CD4 naive and CD4 memory were each run on three plates, CD8 naive on two plates, and CD8 memory on one plate. Libraries were prepared and TCR repertoires were sequenced by different laboratories using diverse techniques, in order to increase sequencing depth and limit assay-specific biases. The study deeply sequenced blood TCR repertoires of about 5 healthy adults to estimate repertoire size and the extent of clonotype sharing between individuals. Between about 0.8 and 9 billion PBMCs per donor were obtained by leukapheresis.

General findings and caveats noted by the study authors: Naive subsets generally had larger estimated clonotype richness than memory subsets. Pairwise subsampling indicated that sequencing depth was expected to affect the degree of clonotype sharing among donors. Higher generation probabilities were observed for clonotypes shared by all four sorted-subset donors than for non-shared clonotypes. Incomplete sequencing was indicated by rarefaction of sorted-subset datasets, despite the large sequencing depth. Sampling was restricted to blood, and TCR repertoires in tissues likely differ from the TCR repertoires found in blood. About 4.5% of naive CD4, roughly 3.5% of naive CD8, 2% to 2.5% of memory CD4, and 0.4% of memory CD8 clonotypes were shared across several donors. Because the study included a small number of donors, the genetic and exposure-history diversity represented was limited.

Healthy HIV-negative adults with no recently reported acute infections or vaccinations were included as donors. Every donor was a Caucasian adult residing in Nashville, Tennessee, USA. Magnetic negative selection was used to enrich CD4+ T cells, after which naive cells were positively selected on CD45RA and the negative fraction became the memory subset. Blood was obtained by leukapheresis, after which PBMCs were separated by Ficoll-Histopaque density gradient centrifugation and cryopreserved in liquid nitrogen vapor phase. Purity and quantity of every magnetically sorted T cell population were checked by analytical flow cytometry. Genomic DNA was isolated from each sorted fraction and quantified by UV absorbance on a Nanodrop 2000c.

This receptor chain uses TRBV19 and TRBJ2-5; 8 junctional bases match TRBD2. The sequence derives from a man younger than 30 in good health. Material for sequencing was memory CD4+ T cells sorted from blood. The cell subset or site label of this sample denotes: CD45RA-negative fraction. The DNA sequence is given as TGTGCCAGCGGGATGGGGACTAGTCAACACTTC. It codes for CASGMGTSQHF.